The 24 T cell receptor beta chains listed next were all sequenced from one sample in a study of T-cell memory formation after mild COVID-19 (dated by TCRdb to the early 2020s). Library preparation used 5' RACE. This sample was sequenced with an Illumina NovaSeq 6000. The raw public data were reprocessed by TCRdb itself: fastp quality trimming at Q25, MiXCR clonotype calling, in-frame beta chains only. Duplicate CDR3 protein sequences are folded into a single record with the most common DNA and genes. The sample data list some 280,000 distinct CDR3 sequences, and around 15% of these were observed just once. The ten top clones hold around 23% of the sample. Sequenced: PBMCs or a T cell subset sorted from them (not recorded which). These receptors all stem from a man in his late teens or twenties who had mild COVID-19 (a few samples of this study predate the infection). The sample titles of this study are shuffled in the database, so cell type and time point are left out; the donor was told from shared clones.

This clonotype has just a few counts. The V call is TRBV20-1, the J call TRBJ2-4; tentatively, D is TRBD2 (5 bases). Germline V CDR1 and CDR2: DFQATT, SNEGSKA (reference sequence). There are 14 residues in the CDR3. V was pared by 3 bases and J by 5 bases, with 14 bases between. The CDR3 loop reads CSASELGRENIQYF. In nucleotides, the CDR3 is TGCAGTGCTAGCGAACTAGGGAGAGAAAACATTCAGTACTTC.

This clonotype has a count of ten or more. The chain employs TRBV5-1 and TRBJ2-2; no reliable D call. Germline loops: CDR1 SGHRS, CDR2 YFSETQ. This CDR3 has 13 residues. Trimming took 7 bases from V and 4 from J, leaving 11 bases between them. The CDR3: CASLGRATGELFF. CDR3 in DNA: TGCGCCAGCTTAGGCCGTGCCACCGGGGAGCTGTTTTTT. The whole variable domain, remainder taken from reference TRBV5-1 and TRBJ2-2, is KAGVTQTPRYLIKTRGQQVTLSCSPISGHRSVSWYQQTPGQGLQFLFEYFSETQRNKGNFPGRFSGRQFSNSRSEMNVSTLELGDSALYLCASLGRATGELFFGEGSRLTVL.

The chain couples TRBV27 to TRBJ1-1; 8 bases agree with TRBD1. V shed 6 bases, J shed 5 bases, and the junction held 8 bases outside the gene matches. CDR3 length equals 14 residues. The germline CDR1 and CDR2 sequences are MNHEY and SMNVEV (reference sequence). The CDR3: CASSLSGGLTEAFF. Written as DNA, the CDR3 is TGTGCCAGCAGCCTGTCAGGGGGCTTGACTGAAGCTTTCTTT.

The sample holds a few counts of this clonotype. This chain connects TRBV29-1 to TRBJ1-5; D is ambiguous. This CDR3 comprises 12 residues. Germline CDR1 reads SQVTM; CDR2 reads ANQGSEA. The germline V and J ends were trimmed by 4 bases and 6 bases, with 10 bases remaining between them. CDR3 region: CSVGRAGQPQHF. The DNA of the CDR3 is TGCAGCGTTGGGAGGGCGGGTCAGCCCCAGCATTTT.

The V and J genes are TRBV11-2 and TRBJ2-3; D is unresolved. Trimming took off 4 bases at V and 6 bases at J, with 17 bases between the two ends. Germline V gene sequence: CDR1 SGHAT, CDR2 FQNNGV. This CDR3 comprises 15 residues. The CDR3, as DNA: TGTGCCAGCAGCTCCCAGGTGCGGCCTATGGATACGCAGTATTTT. Its protein product is CASSSQVRPMDTQYF.

The J gene is TRBJ2-3, the V gene TRBV11-2, with a tentative D call TRBD2 (6 bases). V was clipped by 6 bases and J by 0 bases, with 16 bases between them. The CDR3 runs 16 residues. CDR1 and CDR2 from the germline V gene are SGHAT and FQNNGV. The CDR3 sequence is CASSREAGPSTDTQYF. The CDR3 nucleotides read TGTGCCAGCAGTCGCGAAGCGGGCCCGAGCACAGATACGCAGTATTTT.

V gene TRBV7-8 combines with J gene TRBJ2-2; D unresolved. Trimming shortened V by 1 base and J by 4 bases, and 7 bases separated the two germline ends. Germline V gives CDR1 SGHVS, CDR2 FQNEAQ. The CDR3 has 14 residues. CDR3 amino acids: CASSLGRTTGELFF. The CDR3 nucleotides read TGTGCCAGCAGCTTAGGTCGTACCACCGGGGAGCTGTTTTTT.

The genes are TRBV30 and TRBJ2-4; TRBD1 matches at 8 bases. From germline, CDR1 is GTSNPN and CDR2 SVGIG (reference sequence). This CDR3 spans 14 amino acids. V gave up 8 bases and J gave up 1 base; unmatched junction bases: 7. The CDR3 loop reads CAADRAFAKNIQYF. DNA of the CDR3: TGTGCCGCGGACAGGGCCTTCGCCAAAAACATTCAGTACTTC.

The chain couples TRBV7-2 to TRBJ1-2; perhaps TRBD1 as D (6 bases). With 6 bases removed from V and 4 bases from J, the gap between germline ends came to 12 bases. Germline V gene sequence: CDR1 SGHTA, CDR2 FQGNSA. The CDR3 loop spans 13 amino acids. The CDR3 reads CASRPGVSYGYTF. DNA of the CDR3: TGTGCCAGCAGGCCAGGGGTTAGCTATGGCTACACCTTC.

This clonotype showed up many times. The J gene is TRBJ2-3, the V gene TRBV29-1; 7 positions match TRBD2. CDR1 is SQVTM and CDR2 is ANQGSEA in the germline V gene. CDR3 size: 14 residues. V lost 3 bases, J lost 3 bases, and 6 bases stayed unmatched. Here the CDR3 DNA reads TGCAGCGTTGAGGCGCCTAGCGGTACAGATACGCAGTATTTT. This encodes CSVEAPSGTDTQYF.

This clonotype has ten or more counts. The gene calls are TRBV19 and TRBJ2-7; D could derive from TRBD1 or TRBD2 (6 bases each). The CDR3 extends over 14 amino acids. Germline V gives CDR1 LNHDA, CDR2 SQIVND (reference sequence). Trimming removed 10 bases at V and 1 base at J, with 17 bases between. As DNA, the CDR3 is TGTGCCACCGCTACGGGGGCCCTTTCCTACGAGCAGTACTTC. Protein: CATATGALSYEQYF.

In its sample, this clonotype was seen a few times. V is TRBV5-1 and J is TRBJ2-5; D gene ambiguous. The CDR3 is 13 residues long. Germline lookup yields CDR1 SGHRS and CDR2 YFSETQ. V was cut by 2 bases and J by 3 bases, with 8 bases left in between. CDR3 sequence reads: CASSFLTEETQYF. In DNA, the CDR3 is TGCGCCAGCAGCTTTCTCACAGAAGAGACCCAGTACTTC.

This clonotype has just a few counts. The J gene is TRBJ2-5, the V gene TRBV7-9, with 8 bases lining up with TRBD1. J gave up 5 bases and V 5 bases, and 10 bases lay outside the gene matches. CDR1 SEHNR and CDR2 FQNEAQ come from the germline V gene (reference sequence). This CDR3 spans 15 amino acids. The CDR3 region has the DNA TGTGCCAGCAGCCTAGAACAGGGGGTTCGGGAGACCCAGTACTTC. Translated, it gives CASSLEQGVRETQYF.

This clonotype has just a few counts. The chain combines TRBV7-9 with TRBJ2-1, with 8 positions matching TRBD1. This CDR3 contains 16 residues. Germline V gene sequence: CDR1 SEHNR, CDR2 FQNEAQ (reference sequence). Trimming took 5 bases from V and 2 from J; bases not matched to a gene: 8. CDR3 loop: CASSPDRGLPYNEQFF. Here the CDR3 DNA reads TGTGCCAGCAGCCCCGACAGGGGACTCCCCTACAATGAGCAGTTCTTC.

The chain recombines TRBV7-9 with TRBJ2-1; no clear D gene. The CDR3 runs 13 residues. Trimming left V 5 bases short and J 4 bases short, with 9 bases between. Germline V gives CDR1 SEHNR, CDR2 FQNEAQ (reference sequence). The CDR3: CASSQKSYNEQFF. The DNA of the CDR3 is TGTGCCAGCAGCCAGAAAAGTTACAATGAGCAGTTCTTC.

This clonotype was detected many times. This chain connects TRBV20-1 to TRBJ2-3, with 13 bases that match TRBD2. This CDR3 is 15 amino acids long. Germline CDR1 reads DFQATT; CDR2 reads SNEGSKA (reference sequence). The V and J ends lost 5 bases and 2 bases, in that order; junction bases with no gene match: 4. CDR3 nucleotides: TGCAGTGCTTCAGGACTAGCGGGGGACACAGATACGCAGTATTTT. It encodes CSASGLAGDTDTQYF.

There are many counts of this clonotype. The J gene is TRBJ1-2, the V gene TRBV6-4; D is perhaps TRBD1 (6 bases). V dropped 5 bases and J dropped 4 bases, with 8 bases sitting between them. This CDR3 contains 12 residues. CDR1 is MRHNA, CDR2 SNTAGT, per germline. CDR3: CASSSDSYGYTF. The CDR3 nucleotides are TGTGCCAGCAGTTCGGACAGCTATGGCTACACCTTC.

This clonotype was seen more than once but under ten times. This sequence joins TRBV5-1 and TRBJ2-3; 12 bases are a match to TRBD2. The junction had 9 bases not matched to a gene; V was cut back by 4 bases and J by 0 bases. The CDR3 runs 18 residues. The germline V gene has CDR1 SGHRS and CDR2 YFSETQ. The CDR3 bases are TGCGCCAGCAGCCCGTTACTAGCGGGGGGCCCTAGCACAGATACGCAGTATTTT. Its protein is CASSPLLAGGPSTDTQYF.

This chain uses TRBV2 with TRBJ1-1; no firm D call. The germline gives CDR1 SNHLY, CDR2 FYNNEI. The CDR3 contains 14 residues. V lost 6 bases to trimming and J lost 3 bases, with 14 bases between them. In DNA form, the CDR3 reads TGTGCCAGCAGCCCATCCGGGTCTTACACTGAAGCTTTCTTT. This codes for CASSPSGSYTEAFF. Full variable domain (outside the CDR3, taken from reference TRBV2 and TRBJ1-1): EPEVTQTPSHQVTQMGQEVILRCVPISNHLYFYWYRQILGQKVEFLVSFYNNEISEKSEIFDDQFSVERPDGSNFTLKIRSTKLEDSAMYFCASSPSGSYTEAFFGQGTRLTVV.

V and J are TRBV20-1 and TRBJ1-4; weak D call: TRBD1 (6 bases). CDR3 size: 13 residues. Germline CDR1 reads DFQATT; CDR2 reads SNEGSKA (reference sequence). Trimming removed 6 bases from V and 3 bases from J, with 11 bases in between. As DNA, the CDR3 is TGCAGTGCAGGGGGAAGCGCTAATGAAAAACTGTTTTTT. Translation gives CSAGGSANEKLFF.

This clonotype was recorded many times. The gene calls are TRBV4-2 and TRBJ2-7; D possibly corresponds to TRBD2 (6 bases). The ends were cut back, 4 bases at V and 7 bases at J, with 17 bases in the middle. CDR1 LGHNA and CDR2 YNFKEQ come from the germline V gene. This CDR3 spans 14 amino acids. The CDR3 DNA reads as TGTGCCAGCAGCCCCACTGCGGGGCCGGGGGAGCAGTACTTC. Translating gives CASSPTAGPGEQYF.

The chain links TRBV2 to TRBJ2-2; no clear D gene. The CDR3 has 14 residues. V lost 4 bases to trimming and J lost 2 bases, with 8 bases between them. Germline V gene data show CDR1 as SNHLY and CDR2 as FYNNEI. The chain's CDR3 is CASSVAENTGELFF. CDR3 coding DNA: TGTGCCAGCAGTGTGGCCGAAAACACCGGGGAGCTGTTTTTT.

V is TRBV20-1 and J is TRBJ1-4; 9 bases are shared with TRBD1. The CDR3 runs to 13 residues. The V and J ends lost 4 bases and 7 bases, in that order; junction bases with no gene match: 4. Germline assignment: CDR1 DFQATT and CDR2 SNEGSKA (reference sequence). The CDR3 protein is CSAKQGALEKLFF. The CDR3 bases are TGCAGTGCTAAACAGGGGGCGCTTGAAAAACTGTTTTTT.

This clonotype was seen only a few times. The junction and the germline gene differ at one end; a read error may be behind it. The chain combines TRBV5-5 with TRBJ2-1; 9 nucleotides agree with TRBD2. Germline CDR1 and CDR2: SGHKS and YYEKEE (reference sequence). This CDR3 spans 15 amino acids. In DNA, the CDR3 is TGTGCCAACAGCCGGCCCGGCGGGGGGGCGAATGAGCAGTTCTTC. It yields the protein CANSRPGGGANEQFF. The variable domain in full, completed from reference TRBV5-5 and TRBJ2-1, reads DAGVTQSPTHLIKTRGQQVTLRCSPISGHKSVSWYQQVLGQGPQFIFQYYEKEERGRGNFPDRFSARQFPNYSSELNVNALLLGDSALYLCANSRPGGGANEQFFGPGTRLTVL.